A single sample gave rise to the 31 T cell receptor beta chains below, sequenced in a study of OX40 agonist ivuxolimab in advanced cancers. The library was prepared using the immunoSEQ multiplex PCR assay. TCRdb provides this immuneACCESS table in a form limited to in-frame rearrangements. Some clones are lacking; in checked studies, under half of them reflect an unresolved V gene, and why the rest are absent is not known. The sample table lists approximately 56,000 clones, over 80% of them with a count of one. Jointly, the top ten make up over 1.5% of the sample. The starting material was CD4+ or CD8+ T cells sorted from blood, obtained in a trial of the OX40 agonist ivuxolimab. The receptors stem from an adult with an advanced solid tumor such as melanoma, head and neck, liver or kidney cancer.

This chain uses TRBV5-1 with TRBJ2-1, with D perhaps TRBD1 (6 bases). Germline V gives CDR1 SGHRS, CDR2 YFSETQ. The CDR3 covers 18 residues. V was pared by 5 bases and J by 0 bases, with 21 bases between. In DNA, the CDR3 is TGCGCCAGCAGTACCGGGACAATAGCTGGTAGCTCCTACAATGAGCAGTTCTTC. Its translation is CASSTGTIAGSSYNEQFF.

This chain links TRBV6-5 with TRBJ1-6; 7 bases fit TRBD1. There are 15 residues in the CDR3. The junction had 6 bases not matched to a gene; V was cut back by 4 bases and J by 6 bases. The germline V gene encodes CDR1 MNHEY and CDR2 SVGAGI. CDR3 coding DNA: TGTGCCAGCAGTTCCAGACAGGGAGGTAATTCACCCCTCCACTTT. This codes for CASSSRQGGNSPLHF.

CDR3 nucleotides: TGTGCCAGCAGCTCCACTGGCGTGGGGGCAACTGAAGCTTTCTTT. Protein: CASSSTGVGATEAFF. The V and J genes are TRBV7-9 and TRBJ1-1, with D perhaps TRBD1 (6 bases). Germline V lookup: CDR1 SEHNR, CDR2 FQNEAQ (reference sequence). This CDR3 spans 15 amino acids. V shed 4 bases and J shed 5 bases, with 17 bases lying between them.

In regard to this clone: This sample includes further DNA sequences coding for the same CDR3. This sequence joins TRBV6-5 and TRBJ1-1; D perhaps matches TRBD1 (5 bases). Germline CDR1 and CDR2: MNHEY and SVGAGI. V lost 0 bases, J lost 2 bases, and 7 bases lay in between. CDR3 length equals 14 residues. CDR3 residues: CASSYSGLNTEAFF. The CDR3 bases are TGTGCCAGCAGTTACTCGGGACTCAACACTGAAGCTTTCTTT.

V gene TRBV5-8 combines with J gene TRBJ1-1; the D gene is possibly TRBD1 (6 bases). The CDR3 is 14 residues long. The germline CDR1 and CDR2 sequences are SGHTS and YDEGEE. V dropped 0 bases and J dropped 0 bases, with 6 bases sitting between them. CDR3 nucleotide sequence: TGTGCCAGCAGCTTGGGACAGGTGAACACTGAAGCTTTCTTT. It yields the protein CASSLGQVNTEAFF.

CDR3 in DNA: TGTGCCAGCAGCAACCGACTTGAAGCTTTCTTT. Amino acids: CASSNRLEAFF. This rearrangement joins TRBV7-2 to TRBJ1-1; D gene uncertain. CDR3 length: 11 residues. V was cut by 5 bases and J by 7 bases, with 8 bases left in between. CDR1 is SGHTA and CDR2 is FQGNSA in the germline V gene. Filled out from reference TRBV7-2 and TRBJ1-1, the complete variable domain reads GAGVSQSPSNKVTEKGKDVELRCDPISGHTALYWYRQSLGQGLEFLIYFQGNSAPDKSGLPSDRFSAERTGGSVSTLTIQRTQQEDSAVYLCASSNRLEAFFGQGTRLTVV.

This chain links TRBV28 with TRBJ2-1; TRBD2 matches at 8 bases. CDR3 length: 16 residues. V dropped 3 bases and J dropped 5; count of bases not matched to a gene: 9. Germline CDR1 is MDHEN and CDR2 is SYDVKM. CDR3 loop: CASSFGGASGNNEQFF. The DNA of the CDR3 is TGTGCCAGCAGTTTCGGGGGGGCTAGCGGAAACAATGAGCAGTTCTTC.

A few counts support this clone. This rearrangement joins TRBV7-2 to TRBJ1-5; D is uncertain. Germline V gives CDR1 SGHTA, CDR2 FQGNSA. There are 14 residues in the CDR3. V lost 5 bases to trimming and J lost 5 bases, with 13 bases between them. For the CDR3, the DNA is TGTGCCAGCAGCCTGGACCCGCATGATCAGCCCCAGCATTTT. This translates into CASSLDPHDQPQHF.

This clone has only one observation. This rearrangement joins TRBV11-2 to TRBJ2-7; TRBD2 is a possible D gene (7 bases). CDR3 length equals 14 residues. V lost 3 bases and J 5 bases, leaving 14 bases between the germline ends. From germline, CDR1 is SGHAT and CDR2 FQNNGV. CDR3 in amino acids: CASSLGGLRNEQYV. As DNA, the CDR3 is TGTGCCAGCAGCTTGGGGGGGCTAAGGAACGAGCAGTACGTC.

The chain has TRBV19 and TRBJ2-3; 10 bases align to TRBD1. Germline lookup yields CDR1 LNHDA and CDR2 SQIVND (reference sequence). Unmatched junction bases numbered 3, after V lost 4 bases and J lost 2 bases. CDR3 size: 15 residues. CDR3 in DNA: TGTGCCAGTAGTACGGGACAGGGGTTCACAGATACGCAGTATTTT. Translating gives CASSTGQGFTDTQYF.

This rearrangement joins TRBV15 to TRBJ2-2; D is perhaps TRBD1 (7 bases). V shed 5 bases and J shed 4 bases, with 17 bases lying between them. Germline values: CDR1 LNHNV, CDR2 YYDKDF (reference sequence). The CDR3 is made up of 16 amino acids. CDR3 in DNA: TGTGCCACCAGCTCCCCCCGACAGGGAGGCACCGGGGAGCTGTTTTTT. Encoded protein: CATSSPRQGGTGELFF.

Here the CDR3 DNA reads TGTGCCAGCCGAGAGACAGGGACCCACGAGCAGTACTTC. Translated: CASRETGTHEQYF. J is TRBJ2-7 and V is TRBV6-1; TRBD1 agrees at 7 bases. Per the germline V gene, CDR1 is MNHNS and CDR2 is SASEGT. There are 13 residues in the CDR3. The junction had 9 bases not matched to a gene; V was cut back by 8 bases and J by 5 bases.

This chain uses TRBV18 with TRBJ1-1; a weak D match, TRBD1 (5 bases). This CDR3 is built from 14 residues. The germline V gene has CDR1 KGHSH and CDR2 LQKENI. V was shortened by 4 bases and J by 2 bases, with 11 bases between the two germline ends. CDR3: CASSLLGRNTEAFF. The CDR3 nucleotides read TGTGCCAGCTCACTCCTGGGACGAAACACTGAAGCTTTCTTT.

The chain recombines TRBV6-6 with TRBJ1-5, with D perhaps matching TRBD1 (6 bases). Germline loops: CDR1 MNHNY, CDR2 SVGAGI (reference sequence). V lost 6 bases and J 5 bases, leaving 14 bases between the germline ends. This CDR3 region has 14 residues. CDR3 residues: CASRKQGRHQPQHF. DNA for the CDR3: TGTGCCAGCAGGAAACAGGGTAGGCATCAGCCCCAGCATTTT.

This chain uses TRBV5-1 with TRBJ2-1; D gene unclear. With 0 bases removed from V and 7 bases from J, the gap between germline ends came to 11 bases. This CDR3 region has 14 residues. Germline V gene sequence: CDR1 SGHRS, CDR2 YFSETQ. CDR3 protein: CASSLAPGGNEQFF. The DNA for the CDR3 is TGCGCCAGCAGCTTGGCCCCTGGTGGGAATGAGCAGTTCTTC. Looking up the rest from reference TRBV5-1 and TRBJ2-1 gives the full variable domain: KAGVTQTPRYLIKTRGQQVTLSCSPISGHRSVSWYQQTPGQGLQFLFEYFSETQRNKGNFPGRFSGRQFSNSRSEMNVSTLELGDSALYLCASSLAPGGNEQFFGPGTRLTVL.

This chain links TRBV19 with TRBJ1-5; D uncertain. The CDR3 is made up of 14 amino acids. V shed 6 bases and J shed 1 base, with 10 bases lying between them. CDR1 is LNHDA and CDR2 is SQIVND in the germline V gene (reference sequence). CDR3 sequence: CASRIYGSNQPQHF. In DNA, the CDR3 is TGTGCCAGTAGGATCTATGGAAGCAATCAGCCCCAGCATTTT.

The J gene is TRBJ1-5, the V gene TRBV4-1; TRBD1 matches at 7 bases. This CDR3 comprises 17 residues. The V gene end was trimmed by 0 bases and the J gene end by 0 bases; junction bases not matched to a gene: 5. Per germline, CDR1 MGHRA and CDR2 YSYEKL. The CDR3 bases are TGCGCCAGCAGCCAAGAGACTACAGGGGCTAGCAATCAGCCCCAGCATTTT. It translates to CASSQETTGASNQPQHF.

This rearrangement joins TRBV23-1 to TRBJ2-5; perhaps D is TRBD1 or TRBD2 (5 bases each). TRBV23-1 is an open reading frame whose function is uncertain. CDR3 length: 17 amino acids. Between the trimmed V and J ends, which lost 3 bases and 1 base, there was a span of 18 bases. This CDR3 is CASSHRMGRSCQETQYF. For the CDR3, the DNA is TGCGCCAGCAGTCACCGTATGGGACGGTCCTGCCAAGAGACCCAGTACTTC.

The chain recombines TRBV20-1 with TRBJ2-1; a possible D gene is TRBD1 (5 bases). V lost 3 bases to trimming and J lost 10 bases, with 10 bases between them. This CDR3 has 11 amino acids. From germline, CDR1 is DFQATT and CDR2 SNEGSKA (reference sequence). CDR3 residues: CSARGLGEQFF. The CDR3 DNA is TGCAGTGCTAGGGGGCTTGGAGAGCAGTTCTTC.

The V call is TRBV4-3, the J call TRBJ1-4; D is unclear. Trimming shortened V by 1 base and J by 4 bases, and 10 bases separated the two germline ends. This CDR3 comprises 15 residues. Germline loops: CDR1 LGHNA, CDR2 YSLEER. The CDR3 DNA is TGCGCCAGCAGCCAAGCGGTGCGGAGTAATGAAAAACTGTTTTTT. Its translation is CASSQAVRSNEKLFF.

This rearrangement joins TRBV27 to TRBJ1-5, with TRBD1 matching over 9 bases. This CDR3 is built from 15 residues. From germline, CDR1 is MNHEY and CDR2 SMNVEV (reference sequence). V was clipped by 5 bases and J by 3 bases; unmatched bases: 5. CDR3 amino acids: CASSPWDRANQPQHF. In DNA, the CDR3 is TGTGCCAGCAGTCCCTGGGACAGGGCCAATCAGCCCCAGCATTTT.

This clone was observed a few times. The chain employs TRBV7-7 and TRBJ2-3, with D possibly matching TRBD1 (5 bases). V was trimmed by 2 bases and J by 1 base, leaving 10 bases between them. Germline assignment: CDR1 SSHAT and CDR2 FNYEAQ (reference sequence). The CDR3 is 15 residues long. CDR3 sequence reads: CASSLRGPGTDTQYF. In DNA form, the CDR3 reads TGTGCCAGCAGCTTAAGGGGTCCTGGCACAGATACGCAGTATTTT.

This clone was seen only a few times. CDR3 DNA: TGTGCCAGCAGCCCCGGGACAGGGCGGGGGGATGAGCAGTTCTTC. Translated, it gives CASSPGTGRGDEQFF. The chain employs TRBV13 and TRBJ2-1, with a possible D match to TRBD1 (9 bases). The CDR3 runs 15 residues. Germline assignment: CDR1 PRHDT and CDR2 FYEKMQ (reference sequence). The V gene lost 5 bases and the J gene lost 8 bases, with 19 bases spanning the gap. Full variable domain (missing parts from reference TRBV13 and TRBJ2-1): AAGVIQSPRHLIKEKRETATLKCYPIPRHDTVYWYQQGPGQDPQFLISFYEKMQSDKGSIPDRFSAQQFSDYHSELNMSSLELGDSALYFCASSPGTGRGDEQFFGPGTRLTVL.

V usage is TRBV5-1 and J usage is TRBJ1-6; the D gene is possibly TRBD1 (6 bases). In germline, CDR1 is SGHRS, CDR2 YFSETQ. This CDR3 region has 14 residues. V lost 1 base and J lost 9, with 11 bases in between. CDR3 DNA sequence: TGCGCCAGCAGCTTGATGGGGGCGGGTTCACCCCTCCACTTT. Its translation: CASSLMGAGSPLHF.

The V call is TRBV6-5, the J call TRBJ1-1; 8 nucleotides line up with TRBD1. CDR3 length: 13 residues. V shed 6 bases, J shed 4 bases, and the junction held 4 bases outside the gene matches. Per germline, CDR1 MNHEY and CDR2 SVGAGI. CDR3 sequence: CASRGQGGTEAFF. The CDR3 DNA follows: TGTGCCAGCAGAGGACAGGGAGGCACTGAAGCTTTCTTT.

The chain is built from TRBV2 and TRBJ1-5; tentative D call: TRBD1 (5 bases). V shed 7 bases and J shed 0 bases, with 10 bases lying between them. This CDR3 comprises 14 residues. Germline CDR1 and CDR2: SNHLY and FYNNEI. CDR3: CASTGDYSNQPQHF. CDR3 nucleotide sequence: TGTGCCAGCACCGGGGACTATAGCAATCAGCCCCAGCATTTT.

The chain employs TRBV9 and TRBJ2-1, with a possible D match to TRBD1 (5 bases). The CDR3 runs to 15 residues. In germline, CDR1 is SGDLS, CDR2 YYNGEE. The V end lost 3 bases, the J end lost 7 bases, and 17 bases lay between the germline ends. The CDR3 is CASSEDLTESNEQFF. The CDR3 DNA reads as TGTGCCAGCAGCGAGGACCTGACAGAGAGTAATGAGCAGTTCTTC.

In DNA form, the CDR3 reads TGTGCCAGCAGCTTTGGGGGACTAGCTGACGAGCAGTACGTC. Encoded protein: CASSFGGLADEQYV. The genes are TRBV7-8 and TRBJ2-7, with 9 bases matching TRBD2. The V and J ends lost 3 bases and 5 bases, in that order; junction bases with no gene match: 5. Germline CDR1 is SGHVS and CDR2 is FQNEAQ. The CDR3 length is 14 residues.

The V call is TRBV5-1, the J call TRBJ2-7, with D unresolved. Germline V CDR1 and CDR2: SGHRS, YFSETQ. V was pared by 0 bases and J by 0 bases, with 10 bases between. The CDR3 is 15 amino acids. In DNA, the CDR3 is TGCGCCAGCAGCTTGGGACCTACGAGCTCCTACGAGCAGTACTTC. It is translated as CASSLGPTSSYEQYF.

The V and J genes are TRBV6-5 and TRBJ1-6; D gene ambiguous. The CDR3 covers 13 residues. CDR1 is MNHEY and CDR2 is SVGAGI in the germline V gene. The ends were cut back, 2 bases at V and 13 bases at J, with 12 bases in the middle. The CDR3 region has the DNA TGTGCCAGCAGTTACGACGGCGTACGGCCCCTCCACTTT. Amino acid sequence: CASSYDGVRPLHF.

J is TRBJ1-5 and V is TRBV27; the D is unclear. Deletions cut 4 bases from V and 1 base from J, with 8 bases between. Germline CDR1 reads MNHEY; CDR2 reads SMNVEV (reference sequence). CDR3 length: 14 amino acids. The CDR3 protein is CASSWQSSNQPQHF. DNA for the CDR3: TGTGCCAGCAGTTGGCAAAGCAGCAATCAGCCCCAGCATTTT.